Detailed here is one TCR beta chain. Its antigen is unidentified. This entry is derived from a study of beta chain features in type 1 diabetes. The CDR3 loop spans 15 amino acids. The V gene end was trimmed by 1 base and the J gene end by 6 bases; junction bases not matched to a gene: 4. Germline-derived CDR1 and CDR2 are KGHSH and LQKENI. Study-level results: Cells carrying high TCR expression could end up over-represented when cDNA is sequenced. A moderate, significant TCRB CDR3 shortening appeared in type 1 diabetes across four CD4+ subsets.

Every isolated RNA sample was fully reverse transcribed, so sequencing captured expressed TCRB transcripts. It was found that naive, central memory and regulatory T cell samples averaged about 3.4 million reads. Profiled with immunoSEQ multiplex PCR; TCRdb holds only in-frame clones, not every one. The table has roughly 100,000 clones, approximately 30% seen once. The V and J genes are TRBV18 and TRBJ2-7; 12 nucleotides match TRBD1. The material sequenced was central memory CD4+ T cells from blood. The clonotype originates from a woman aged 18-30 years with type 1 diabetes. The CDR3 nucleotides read TGTGCCAGCTCACCACAAGGGACAGGGGGCGCCGAGCAGTACTTC. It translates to CASSPQGTGGAEQYF.